A selection of T cell receptor beta chains follows, all from one sample in a study of cytomegalovirus exposure and HLA in healthy donors. Using immunoSEQ multiplex PCR, the repertoire was profiled, and TCRdb retains in-frame clones only, with some absent. The data hold about 140,000 clones, with approximately 78% observed a single time. Sequencing was performed on PBMCs. The source of these receptors is a young woman in good health and CMV-seropositive. Both conserved end residues are part of each CDR3. The order of the fields is D gene, V gene, clone size, J gene, CDR3 DNA, CDR3 protein. D genes are given only for firm matches. For some rows the clone size is stated as once, few or many, or as a class when expanded; others skip it.

D: .; V: TRBV30; size: .; J: TRBJ2-3; DNA: TGTGCCTGGGGGAGGAACACAGATACGCAGTATTTT; CDR3: CAWGRNTDTQYF
D: .; V: TRBV6-4; size: .; J: TRBJ2-3; DNA: TGTGCCAGCAGTGTATTGATCGAGGGGGACAGCACAGATACGCAGTATTTT; CDR3: CASSVLIEGDSTDTQYF
D: TRBD1; V: TRBV19; size: .; J: TRBJ1-5; DNA: TGTGCCAGTAGTCGCCGGGACAGGGGCCCGAATCAGCCCCAGCATTTT; CDR3: CASSRRDRGPNQPQHF
D: .; V: TRBV6-5; size: .; J: TRBJ2-7; DNA: TGTGCCAGCAGTTACAGCCGCTCCTACGAGCAGTACTTC; CDR3: CASSYSRSYEQYF
D: .; V: TRBV7-2; size: .; J: TRBJ2-5; DNA: TGTGCCAGCAGCCCCCTAGGGGCCAAAGAGACCCAGTACTTC; CDR3: CASSPLGAKETQYF
D: TRBD1; V: TRBV13; size: few; J: TRBJ1-6; DNA: TGTGCCAGCAGCTTTAACAGGGACAGGGCAATATCCCTCCACTTT; CDR3: CASSFNRDRAISLHF
D: .; V: TRBV6-1; size: .; J: TRBJ2-7; DNA: TGTGCCAGCAGTGAAGCGGGCCGGTACGAGCAGTACTTC; CDR3: CASSEAGRYEQYF
D: TRBD1; V: TRBV12-5; size: .; J: TRBJ1-2; DNA: TGTGCTAGTGGAGACAGGGGGCGAGGCTACACCTTC; CDR3: CASGDRGRGYTF
D: TRBD1; V: TRBV14; size: once; J: TRBJ1-4; DNA: TGTGCCAGCAGCCAAGCGTTCAGACAGGGGGGCGAAAAACTGTTTTTT; CDR3: CASSQAFRQGGEKLFF
D: TRBD1; V: TRBV28; size: many; J: TRBJ1-5; DNA: TGTGCCAGCATCGGGGACAGGACGAATCAGCCCCAGCATTTT; CDR3: CASIGDRTNQPQHF
D: .; V: TRBV5-4; size: .; J: TRBJ1-1; DNA: TGTGCCAGCAGCTTGTCGGACAGGAACACTGAAGCTTTCTTT; CDR3: CASSLSDRNTEAFF
D: TRBD1; V: TRBV19; size: .; J: TRBJ2-7; DNA: TGTGCCAGTAGGGACAGGGTGAGCTCCTACGAGCAGTACTTC; CDR3: CASRDRVSSYEQYF
D: TRBD1; V: TRBV7-9; size: .; J: TRBJ2-7; DNA: TGTGCCAGCAGCCCCCCCGTCCCGGGACAGGGGATACGCGAGCAGTACTTC; CDR3: CASSPPVPGQGIREQYF
D: TRBD1; V: TRBV5-6; size: once; J: TRBJ1-4; DNA: TGTGCCAGCAGCTTAAATCGGGACAGGGGTGAAAAACTGTTTTTT; CDR3: CASSLNRDRGEKLFF
D: TRBD1; V: TRBV27; size: .; J: TRBJ2-1; DNA: TGTGCCAGCTCCATCGCAACCGGGACAGGGTATTACAATGAGCAGTTCTTC; CDR3: CASSIATGTGYYNEQFF
D: .; V: TRBV6-1; size: .; J: TRBJ2-1; DNA: TGTGCCAGCAGTCCAACGAGGAATGAGCAGTTCTTC; CDR3: CASSPTRNEQFF
D: .; V: TRBV10-3; size: few; J: TRBJ2-6; DNA: TGTGCCATCAGTGACCCGCGGGGTACGGCTGGGGCCAACGTCCTGACTTTC; CDR3: CAISDPRGTAGANVLTF
D: .; V: TRBV6-5; size: .; J: TRBJ1-1; DNA: TGTGCCAGCAGTTACTCGTTGGCCTTGAAAGGGGGAGCTTTCTTT; CDR3: CASSYSLALKGGAFF
D: .; V: TRBV6-6; size: .; J: TRBJ2-1; DNA: TGTGCCAGCAGTCCCCCGGGGGATGAGCAGTTCTTC; CDR3: CASSPPGDEQFF
D: .; V: TRBV10-3; size: once; J: TRBJ2-7; DNA: TGTGCCATCAGTGACCGCAAAACATCTCCCTACGAGCAGTACTTC; CDR3: CAISDRKTSPYEQYF
D: .; V: TRBV27; size: .; J: TRBJ2-7; DNA: TGTGCCAGTAGTTCGAGACAGTTACCGAGAGGCTACGAGCAGTACTTC; CDR3: CASSSRQLPRGYEQYF
D: .; V: TRBV7-9; size: .; J: TRBJ2-3; DNA: TGTGCCAGCTCCCGGGGTAGCACAGATACGCAGTATTTT; CDR3: CASSRGSTDTQYF
D: TRBD1; V: TRBV29-1; size: few; J: TRBJ2-2; DNA: TGCAGCGCCCGATCCGGGACAGGGGGGACCGGGGAGCTGTTTTTT; CDR3: CSARSGTGGTGELFF
D: TRBD2; V: TRBV7-6; size: .; J: TRBJ2-5; DNA: TGTGCCAGCAGCTCGATAACTAGCGGGGGCGGGTATGTGGAGACCCAGTACTTC; CDR3: CASSSITSGGGYVETQYF
D: TRBD2; V: TRBV7-6; size: .; J: TRBJ2-3; DNA: TGTGCCAGCAGCTTGGGACTAGTCACAGATACGCAGTATTTT; CDR3: CASSLGLVTDTQYF
D: TRBD1; V: TRBV19; size: .; J: TRBJ1-6; DNA: TGTGCCAGTAGTCGGGACAGGGGTTCACCCCTCCACTTT; CDR3: CASSRDRGSPLHF
D: .; V: TRBV11-2; size: .; J: TRBJ1-3; DNA: TGTGCCAGCAGTTCAACAGGGTTCTCTGGAAACACCATATATTTT; CDR3: CASSSTGFSGNTIYF
D: TRBD2; V: TRBV6-1; size: .; J: TRBJ2-7; DNA: TGTGCCAGCAGTGGACCGGGACTAGCTTACGAGCAGTACTTC; CDR3: CASSGPGLAYEQYF
D: .; V: TRBV21-1; size: .; J: TRBJ2-5; DNA: TGTGCCAGCAGCTCCCTAGACAGACCCCAAGAGACCCAGTACTTC; CDR3: CASSSLDRPQETQYF
D: .; V: TRBV6-1; size: .; J: TRBJ1-1; DNA: TGTGCCAGCAGTCCTATTGTTGGCACTGAAGCTTTCTTT; CDR3: CASSPIVGTEAFF
D: TRBD1; V: TRBV5-7; size: .; J: TRBJ2-4; DNA: TGTGCCAGCAGGGGGACAGGCCTAGCCAAAAACATTCAGTACTTC; CDR3: CASRGTGLAKNIQYF
D: .; V: TRBV5-6; size: .; J: TRBJ2-3; DNA: TGTGCCAGCAGCCTCGGACAGACCCGGGATACGCAGTATTTT; CDR3: CASSLGQTRDTQYF
D: .; V: TRBV6-5; size: .; J: TRBJ1-1; DNA: TGTGCCAGCAGTTACCGGGCGGGACAAGCTTTCTTT; CDR3: CASSYRAGQAFF
D: .; V: TRBV5-1; size: .; J: TRBJ2-1; DNA: TGCGCCAGCAGCTTGGTGTCGTTCGACAATGAGCAGTTCTTC; CDR3: CASSLVSFDNEQFF
D: TRBD1; V: TRBV27; size: .; J: TRBJ1-1; DNA: TGTGCCAGCAACGGACCGGGACAGGGGAACACTGAAGCTTTCTTT; CDR3: CASNGPGQGNTEAFF
D: TRBD2; V: TRBV5-1; size: .; J: TRBJ2-1; DNA: TGCGCCAGCAGCTTTGAACTAGCGCGCGGTGAGCAGTTCTTC; CDR3: CASSFELARGEQFF
D: .; V: TRBV5-7; size: .; J: TRBJ1-2; DNA: TGTGCCAGCAGCCTTTGGACAGAAGCTAACTATGGCTACACCTTC; CDR3: CASSLWTEANYGYTF
D: TRBD1; V: TRBV7-9; size: .; J: TRBJ1-4; DNA: TGTGCCAGCAGCTTTGGACAGGCTAATGAAAAACTGTTTTTT; CDR3: CASSFGQANEKLFF
D: .; V: TRBV7-9; size: .; J: TRBJ2-1; DNA: TGTGCCAGCAGCCCGGGGTCTGAGCAGTTCTTC; CDR3: CASSPGSEQFF
D: .; V: TRBV29-1; size: few; J: TRBJ2-1; DNA: TGCAGCGTTGGGGCAGCCCGCTACAATGAGCAGTTCTTC; CDR3: CSVGAARYNEQFF
D: .; V: TRBV27; size: .; J: TRBJ2-7; DNA: TGTGCCAGCAGCCCCTCCAGGGGTTGGGAGCAGTACTTC; CDR3: CASSPSRGWEQYF
D: .; V: TRBV27; size: .; J: TRBJ1-1; DNA: TGTGCCAGCAGTTTATCTAGGGGGAGCGGCACTGAAGCTTTCTTT; CDR3: CASSLSRGSGTEAFF
D: .; V: TRBV6-5; size: .; J: TRBJ1-2; DNA: TGTGCCAGCAGTTACCAAACTAGGAGCTTAGAGGGCTACACCTTC; CDR3: CASSYQTRSLEGYTF
D: .; V: TRBV5-4; size: .; J: TRBJ1-6; DNA: TGTGCCAGCAGCCCGCGGGCGGATTCACCCCTCCACTTT; CDR3: CASSPRADSPLHF
D: TRBD1; V: TRBV7-7; size: .; J: TRBJ2-2; DNA: TGTGCCAGCAGCTTAGGGGGACAGGGAAGCACCGGGGAGCTGTTTTTT; CDR3: CASSLGGQGSTGELFF
D: TRBD2; V: TRBV9; size: .; J: TRBJ2-1; DNA: TGTGCCAGCAGCGTCGAGGGACTAGCTAAGCCCGAGCAGTTCTTC; CDR3: CASSVEGLAKPEQFF
D: .; V: TRBV7-8; size: .; J: TRBJ2-1; DNA: TGTGCCAGCAGCTTAGGAGGGGGGGGGCGCATGTACAATGAGCAGTTCTTC; CDR3: CASSLGGGGRMYNEQFF